This TCR beta chain was sequenced for a study of blood T cell repertoires in COVID-19. Profiled with immunoSEQ multiplex PCR; TCRdb holds only in-frame clones, not every one. The sample includes under 250,000 clones, 85% of them seen just once. The CDR3 covers 13 residues. Deletions cut 2 bases from V and 5 bases from J, with 9 bases between. This clonotype originated in a woman in her forties or fifties with acute COVID-19. The sequenced sample consisted of PBMCs or T cells enriched from blood (not recorded which). The chain joins TRBV12-3 or TRBV12-4 to TRBJ1-1, with no clear D. CDR3: CASSLRQATEAFF. CDR3 in DNA: TGTGCCAGCAGTTTAAGGCAGGCAACTGAAGCTTTCTTT.